Below are 10 T cell receptor beta chains sequenced from a single sample in a study of control samples from healthy donors and cancer patients. TCRdb's copy holds only in-frame clones and misses some; the assay was immunoSEQ multiplex PCR. The data show under 150,000 clones, around 87% seen once. The sequencing sample was made of blood. These receptors all come from a man in his forties in good health.

V gene TRBV24-1 combines with J gene TRBJ2-5, with D possibly TRBD1 on 6 matching bases. Looked up from germline, CDR1 is KGHDR and CDR2 is SFDVKD. V was shortened by 4 bases and J by 4 bases, with 15 bases between the two germline ends. CDR3 length equals 15 residues. Here the CDR3 reads CATSDPRTVLETQYF. The CDR3 nucleotides are TGTGCCACCAGTGACCCGCGGACAGTTCTAGAGACCCAGTACTTC.

The chain recombines TRBV10-2 with TRBJ1-3; no clear D. Germline CDR1 WSHSY, CDR2 SAAADI. Trimming took off 7 bases at V and 3 bases at J, with 4 bases between the two ends. This CDR3 region has 11 residues. This chain's CDR3 is CASTDGNTIYF. The CDR3, as DNA: TGCGCCAGCACAGATGGAAACACCATATATTTT.

The J gene is TRBJ1-1, the V gene TRBV30; 10 bases agree with TRBD1. V gave up 3 bases and J gave up 5 bases; unmatched junction bases: 6. The CDR3 covers 14 residues. The germline V gene encodes CDR1 GTSNPN and CDR2 SVGIG (reference sequence). Written as DNA, the CDR3 is TGTGCCTGGAGCGGGGGGACAGGGGAAACTGAAGCTTTCTTT. Protein: CAWSGGTGETEAFF.

This chain joins TRBV21-1 and TRBJ1-2; the tabulated D call, TRBD1, remains unverified against the DNA. TRBV21-1 is a pseudogene segment. The CDR3 totals 13 residues. CDR3 amino acids: CARGTGGNYGYTF. The DNA of the CDR3 is TGTGCCAGAGGGACAGGGGGTAACTATGGCTACACCTTC.

The count of this clone is one. The chain recombines TRBV5-1 with TRBJ2-7; 10 positions agree with TRBD1. Per the germline V gene, CDR1 is SGHRS and CDR2 is YFSETQ. V trimming: 5 bases; J trimming: 2 bases; junction bases outside the gene matches: 7. This CDR3 has 15 amino acids. CDR3 protein: CASSYAGTGAYEQYF. The CDR3 DNA reads TGCGCCAGCAGTTACGCCGGGACAGGGGCCTACGAGCAGTACTTC.

The chain joins TRBV7-2 to TRBJ2-3; TRBD2 matches 9 bases. CDR3 length: 17 amino acids. With V trimmed by 5 bases and J by 0 bases, 9 bases remained unmatched. CDR1 and CDR2 from the germline V gene are SGHTA and FQGNSA. CDR3 amino acids: CASSPQLSGGSTDTQYF. In DNA form, the CDR3 reads TGTGCCAGCAGCCCTCAGCTGAGCGGGGGGAGCACAGATACGCAGTATTTT.

The rearrangement links TRBV25-1 to TRBJ1-1; tentative D call: TRBD1 (5 bases). The CDR3 runs 12 residues. From germline, CDR1 is MGHDK and CDR2 SYGVNS. The ends were cut back, 5 bases at V and 6 bases at J, with 10 bases in the middle. The CDR3 here is CASSKGVAEAFF. CDR3 in DNA: TGTGCCAGCAGTAAAGGGGTCGCTGAAGCTTTCTTT.

The V call is TRBV27, the J call TRBJ1-6; D not resolved. Trimming shortened V by 6 bases and J by 3 bases, and 15 bases separated the two germline ends. There are 16 residues in the CDR3. CDR1 MNHEY and CDR2 SMNVEV come from the germline V gene (reference sequence). CDR3: CASSPEGANYNSPLHF. DNA of the CDR3: TGTGCCAGCAGCCCTGAGGGAGCGAACTATAATTCACCCCTCCACTTT.

The chain has TRBV15 and TRBJ2-3; D remains ambiguous. The V gene lost 0 bases and the J gene lost 1 base, with 8 bases spanning the gap. Germline V lookup: CDR1 LNHNV, CDR2 YYDKDF (reference sequence). The CDR3 extends over 15 amino acids. Here the CDR3 reads CATSRDLRRTDTQYF. The CDR3 region has the DNA TGTGCCACCAGCAGAGATCTCCGTCGCACAGATACGCAGTATTTT.

The rearrangement links TRBV11-3 to TRBJ2-1; the match to TRBD2 covers 13 bases. Germline CDR1 reads SGHNT; CDR2 reads YENEEA. V lost 5 bases, J lost 4 bases, and 8 bases stayed unmatched. The length of the CDR3 is 17 residues. CDR3 sequence reads: CASSPGLAGRKYNEQFF. As DNA, the CDR3 is TGTGCCAGCAGCCCGGGACTAGCGGGAAGAAAATACAATGAGCAGTTCTTC.